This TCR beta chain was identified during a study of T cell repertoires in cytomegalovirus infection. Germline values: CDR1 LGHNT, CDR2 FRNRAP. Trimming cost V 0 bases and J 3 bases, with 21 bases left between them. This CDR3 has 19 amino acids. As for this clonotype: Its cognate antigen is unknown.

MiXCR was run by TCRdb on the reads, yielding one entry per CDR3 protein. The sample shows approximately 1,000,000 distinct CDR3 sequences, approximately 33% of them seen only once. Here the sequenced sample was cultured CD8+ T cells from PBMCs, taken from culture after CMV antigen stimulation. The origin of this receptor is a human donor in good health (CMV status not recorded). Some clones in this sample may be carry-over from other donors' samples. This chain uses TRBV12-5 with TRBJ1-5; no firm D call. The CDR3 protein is CASGLVISRTVGDNQPQHF. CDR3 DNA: TGTGCTAGTGGTTTGGTTATTTCGAGGACGGTTGGGGACAATCAGCCCCAGCATTTT.